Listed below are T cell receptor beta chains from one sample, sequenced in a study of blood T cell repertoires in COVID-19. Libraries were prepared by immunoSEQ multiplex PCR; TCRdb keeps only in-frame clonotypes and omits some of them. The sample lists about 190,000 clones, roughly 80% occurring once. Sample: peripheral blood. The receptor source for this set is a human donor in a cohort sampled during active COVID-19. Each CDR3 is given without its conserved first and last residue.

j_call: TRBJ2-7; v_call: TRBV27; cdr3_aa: ASSHNRRAPLYEQY
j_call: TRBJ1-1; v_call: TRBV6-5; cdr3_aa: ASSYRGQGQVVF
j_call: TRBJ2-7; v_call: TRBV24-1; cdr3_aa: ATSDGRTSGRPEQY
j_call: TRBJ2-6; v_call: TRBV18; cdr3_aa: ASSQGGAYGANVLT
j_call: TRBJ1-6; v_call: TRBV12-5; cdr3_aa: ASGLGQGEDSPLH
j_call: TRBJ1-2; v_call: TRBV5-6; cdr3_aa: ASSRTELGYT
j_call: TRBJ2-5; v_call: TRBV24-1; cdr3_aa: ATSGLGQGAETQY
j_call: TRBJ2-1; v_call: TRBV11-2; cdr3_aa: ASSAAGSRYNEQF
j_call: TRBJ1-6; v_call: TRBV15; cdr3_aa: ATSRDRGRGNSPLH
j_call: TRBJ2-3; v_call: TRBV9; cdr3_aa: ASSVARGAYTDTQY
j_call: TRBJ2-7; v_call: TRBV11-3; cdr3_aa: ASSLVDGEQY
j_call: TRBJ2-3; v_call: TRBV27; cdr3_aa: ASSPRVFTDTQY
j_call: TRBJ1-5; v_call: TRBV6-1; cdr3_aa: ASSDLERYQPQH
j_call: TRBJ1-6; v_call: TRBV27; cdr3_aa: ASRLGGRDSPLH
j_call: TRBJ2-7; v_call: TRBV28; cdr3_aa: ASTDPGGSRFEQY
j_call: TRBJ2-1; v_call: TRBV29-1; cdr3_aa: SVDSGRDNEQF
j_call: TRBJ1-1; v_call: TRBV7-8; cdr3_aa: ASSLARGNTEAF
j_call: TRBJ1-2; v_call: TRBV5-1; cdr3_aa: ASSLEGRGLKGYT
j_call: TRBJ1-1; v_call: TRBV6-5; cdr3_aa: ASSYATQNTEAF
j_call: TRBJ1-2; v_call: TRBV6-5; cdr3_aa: ASSTGPTYGYT
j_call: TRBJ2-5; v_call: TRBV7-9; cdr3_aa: ASSLVKSSYNQETQY
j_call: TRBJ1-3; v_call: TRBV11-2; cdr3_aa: ASSSSRDRNTIY
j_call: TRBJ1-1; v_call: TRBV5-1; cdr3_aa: ASSWDRVMNTEAF
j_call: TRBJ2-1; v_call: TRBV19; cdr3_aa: ASRYDRVNEQF
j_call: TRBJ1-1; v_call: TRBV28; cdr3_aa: ASWRGNTEAF
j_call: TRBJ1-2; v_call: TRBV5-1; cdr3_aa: ASSLAWGGDGYT
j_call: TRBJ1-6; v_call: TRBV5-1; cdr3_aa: ASSFDTYSPLH
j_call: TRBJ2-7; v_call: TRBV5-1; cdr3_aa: ASSFGSFNEQY
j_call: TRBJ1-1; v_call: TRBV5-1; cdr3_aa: ASSLGQANTEAF
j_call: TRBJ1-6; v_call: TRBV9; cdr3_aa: ASSPRTGSSSPLH
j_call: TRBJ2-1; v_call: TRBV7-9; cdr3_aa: ASSLGGGVDSEQF
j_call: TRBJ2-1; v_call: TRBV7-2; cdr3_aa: ASSASGRGNNEQF